The rows below give T cell receptor beta chains drawn from one sample of a study of identical twins. A single record per CDR3 protein comes from TCRdb applying MiXCR to the 5' RACE reads. The data contain about 290,000 distinct CDR3 sequences, 8.5% to 9.5% of them singletons. The same sample was also studied in work on yellow fever vaccine responses in identical twins.

The sequenced sample was CD8+ T cells sorted from blood. The receptors derive from a young woman in good health. Both conserved end residues are part of each CDR3. D genes are given only for firm matches. Clone size is not always given. Where it is, it says once, few, many or a class for expanded clones.

>medium-sized|TRBD1|16|TRBJ2-2|TRBV4-2
TGTGCCAGCAGCCAAGAAAGGGACAGGGCGATCGGGGAGCTGTTTTTT
CASSQERDRAIGELFF
>-|-|14|TRBJ2-6|TRBV4-3
TGCGCCAGCAGCCAAAGGGGACAGGCCAACGTCCTGACTTTC
CASSQRGQANVLTF
>many|-|11|TRBJ2-3|TRBV11-1
TGTGCCAGCAGCCGGACAGATACGCAGTATTTT
CASSRTDTQYF
>few|-|15|TRBJ2-7|TRBV27
TGTGCCAGCAGTTTATCGGGCACTCCCTTCTACGAGCAGTACTTC
CASSLSGTPFYEQYF
>few|TRBD1|17|TRBJ2-1|TRBV4-3
TGCGCCAGCAGCCAAGATAGAGGGACAGGGGGATGGTATGAGCAGTTCTTC
CASSQDRGTGGWYEQFF
>many|-|13|TRBJ2-2|TRBV27
TGTGCCAGCACCTTCTCTAACACCGGGGAGCTGTTTTTT
CASTFSNTGELFF
>-|-|14|TRBJ2-2|TRBV7-3
TGTGCCAGCAGCTTATTGGGGGAGGCCGGGGAGCTGTTTTTT
CASSLLGEAGELFF
>many|TRBD1|15|TRBJ1-4|TRBV7-9
TGTGCCAGCAGCATCCGGGACAGCGAAAATGAAAAACTGTTTTTT
CASSIRDSENEKLFF
>few|-|16|TRBJ1-1|TRBV7-9
TGTGCCAGCAGCCTTCCGGACCCGATGGTAGACACTGAAGCTTTCTTT
CASSLPDPMVDTEAFF
>-|-|12|TRBJ2-7|TRBV2
TGTGCCAGCAAAGACAGTTCCTACGAGCAGTACTTC
CASKDSSYEQYF
>many|TRBD1|14|TRBJ2-3|TRBV27
TGTGCCAGCAGTTTTGCGCAGGGGGCGAAGGCGCAGTATTTT
CASSFAQGAKAQYF